Listed below are T cell receptor beta chains from one sample, sequenced in a study of long-term antiretroviral therapy in people with HIV. TCRdb keeps only in-frame clones here, not all; method: immunoSEQ multiplex PCR. The table lists about 17,000 clones, 79% of them singletons. The starting material was unsorted PBMCs, obtained at the start of antiretroviral therapy. All receptors derive from a man aged 25-45 years with HIV. CDR3s include the opening cysteine and the closing phenylalanine or tryptophan. D genes are given only for firm matches. Expanded clones are given a class, and other clones once, few, many or no size at all.

TRBV19	13	-	once	TRBJ2-5	CASRGSKEGTQYF	TGTGCCAGCCGGGGCTCAAAGGAGGGGACCCAGTACTTC
TRBV5-5	16	-	-	TRBJ2-7	CASSFQRGGSSYEQYF	TGTGCCAGCAGCTTCCAGAGGGGGGGGAGCTCCTACGAGCAGTACTTC
TRBV4-1	15	-	few	TRBJ1-5	CASSQDAQGRQPQHF	TGCGCCAGCAGCCAAGATGCTCAGGGACGACAGCCCCAGCATTTT
TRBV9	13	-	-	TRBJ1-2	CASSVTGSYGYTF	TGTGCCAGCAGCGTAACAGGAAGCTATGGCTACACCTTC
TRBV6-5	14	TRBD1	-	TRBJ2-7	CASSAGTGVYEQYF	TGTGCCAGCAGTGCTGGCACAGGGGTGTACGAGCAGTACTTC
TRBV19	16	-	-	TRBJ2-1	CASSYGGTRFNNEQFF	TGTGCCAGTAGCTACGGCGGGACTCGGTTTAACAATGAGCAGTTCTTC
TRBV27	14	TRBD2	-	TRBJ2-5	CASSPLAGGETQYF	TGTGCCAGCAGTCCTTTAGCGGGAGGAGAGACCCAGTACTTC
TRBV27	16	-	once	TRBJ2-3	CASSRNKGVFTDTQYF	TGTGCCAGCAGTAGAAACAAGGGAGTGTTCACAGATACGCAGTATTTT
TRBV18	15	-	-	TRBJ1-1	CASSPESRVMTEAFF	TGTGCCAGCTCACCAGAATCAAGGGTAATGACTGAAGCTTTCTTT
TRBV27	16	TRBD2	-	TRBJ2-7	CASSLNREAVRYEQYF	TGTGCCAGCAGTTTAAATCGGGAGGCCGTCCGCTACGAGCAGTACTTC
TRBV5-3	12	-	-	TRBJ2-7	CGGAVNSYEQYF	TGTGGGGGCGCAGTGAACTCCTACGAGCAGTACTTC